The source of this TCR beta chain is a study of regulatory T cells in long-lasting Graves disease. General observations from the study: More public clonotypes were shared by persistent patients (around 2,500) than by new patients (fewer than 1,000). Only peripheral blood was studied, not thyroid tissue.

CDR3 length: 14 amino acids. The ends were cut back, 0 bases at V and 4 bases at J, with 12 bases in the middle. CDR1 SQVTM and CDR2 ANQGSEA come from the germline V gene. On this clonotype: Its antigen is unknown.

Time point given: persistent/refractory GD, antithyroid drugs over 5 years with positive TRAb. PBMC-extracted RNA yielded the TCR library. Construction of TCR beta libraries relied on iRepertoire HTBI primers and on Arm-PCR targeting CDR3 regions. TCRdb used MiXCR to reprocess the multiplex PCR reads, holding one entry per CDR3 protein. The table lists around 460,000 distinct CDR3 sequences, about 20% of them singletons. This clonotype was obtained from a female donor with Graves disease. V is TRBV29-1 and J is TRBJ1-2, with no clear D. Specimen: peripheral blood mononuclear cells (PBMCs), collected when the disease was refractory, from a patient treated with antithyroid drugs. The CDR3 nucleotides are TGCAGCGTTGAAGAAACGGCCGGGCCCTATGGCTACACCTTC. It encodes CSVEETAGPYGYTF.